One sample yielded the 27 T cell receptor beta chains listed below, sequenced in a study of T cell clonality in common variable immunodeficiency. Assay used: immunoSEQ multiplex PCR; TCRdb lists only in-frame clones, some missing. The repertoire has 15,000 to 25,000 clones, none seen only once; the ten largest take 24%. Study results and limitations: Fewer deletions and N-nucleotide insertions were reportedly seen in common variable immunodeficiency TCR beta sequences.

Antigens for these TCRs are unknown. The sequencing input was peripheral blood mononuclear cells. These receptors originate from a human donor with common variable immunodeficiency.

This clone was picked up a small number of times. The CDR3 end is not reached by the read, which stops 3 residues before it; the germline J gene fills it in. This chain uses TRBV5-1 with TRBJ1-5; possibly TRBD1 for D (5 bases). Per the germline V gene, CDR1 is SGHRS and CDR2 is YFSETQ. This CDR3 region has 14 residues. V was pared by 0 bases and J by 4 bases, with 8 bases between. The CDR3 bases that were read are TGCGCCAGCAGCTTGGTCGGGGGGAATCAGCCC. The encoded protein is CASSLVGGNQP. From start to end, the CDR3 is CASSLVGGNQPQHF.

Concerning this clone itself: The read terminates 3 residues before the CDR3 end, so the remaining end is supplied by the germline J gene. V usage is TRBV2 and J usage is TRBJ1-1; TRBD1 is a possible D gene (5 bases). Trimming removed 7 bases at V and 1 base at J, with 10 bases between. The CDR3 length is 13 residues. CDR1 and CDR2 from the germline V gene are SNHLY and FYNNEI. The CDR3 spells CASTIDRNTEAFF. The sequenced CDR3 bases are TGTGCCAGCACCATAGACAGGAACACTGAA.

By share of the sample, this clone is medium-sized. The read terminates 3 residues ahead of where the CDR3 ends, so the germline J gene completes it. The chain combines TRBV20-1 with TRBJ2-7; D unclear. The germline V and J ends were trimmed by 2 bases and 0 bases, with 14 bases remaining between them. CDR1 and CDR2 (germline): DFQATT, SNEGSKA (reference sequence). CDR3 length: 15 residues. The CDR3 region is CSARPVRRDSYEQYF. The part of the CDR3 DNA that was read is TGCAGTGCTAGACCCGTCCGCAGAGACTCCTACGAG.

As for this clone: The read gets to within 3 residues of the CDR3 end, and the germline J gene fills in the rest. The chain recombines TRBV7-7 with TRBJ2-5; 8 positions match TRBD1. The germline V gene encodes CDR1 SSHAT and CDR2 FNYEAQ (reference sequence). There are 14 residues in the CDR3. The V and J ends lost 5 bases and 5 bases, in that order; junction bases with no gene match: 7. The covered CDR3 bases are TGTGCCAGCAGCCCGACACAGGGGGAGGAGACC. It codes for CASSPTQGEET. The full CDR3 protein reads CASSPTQGEETQYF.

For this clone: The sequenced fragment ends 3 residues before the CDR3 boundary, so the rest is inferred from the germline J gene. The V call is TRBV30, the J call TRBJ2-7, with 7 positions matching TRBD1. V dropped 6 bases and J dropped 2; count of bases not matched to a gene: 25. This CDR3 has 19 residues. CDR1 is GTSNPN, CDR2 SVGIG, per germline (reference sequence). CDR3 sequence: CACNTPRGTAIQIPYEQYF. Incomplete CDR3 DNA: TGTGCCTGCAACACACCAAGAGGGACAGCTATTCAGATCCCCTACGAG.

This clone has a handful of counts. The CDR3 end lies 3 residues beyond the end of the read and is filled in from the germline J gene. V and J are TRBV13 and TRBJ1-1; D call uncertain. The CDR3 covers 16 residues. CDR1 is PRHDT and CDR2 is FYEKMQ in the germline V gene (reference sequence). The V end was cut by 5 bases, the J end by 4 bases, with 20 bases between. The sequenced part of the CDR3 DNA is TGTGCCAGCAGCACCCATCAGACAAGTGTTGGCACTGAA. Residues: CASSTHQTSVGTE. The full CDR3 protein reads CASSTHQTSVGTEAFF. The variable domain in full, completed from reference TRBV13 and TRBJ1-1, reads AAGVIQSPRHLIKEKRETATLKCYPIPRHDTVYWYQQGPGQDPQFLISFYEKMQSDKGSIPDRFSAQQFSDYHSELNMSSLELGDSALYFCASSTHQTSVGTEAFFGQGTRLTVV.

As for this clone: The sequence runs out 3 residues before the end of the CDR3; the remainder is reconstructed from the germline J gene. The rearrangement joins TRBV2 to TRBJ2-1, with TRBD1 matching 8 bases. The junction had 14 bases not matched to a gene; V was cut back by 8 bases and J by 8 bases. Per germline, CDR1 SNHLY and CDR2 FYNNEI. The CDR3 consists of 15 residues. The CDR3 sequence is CASYRSGQELYEQFF. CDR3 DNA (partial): TGTGCCAGCTACAGGTCGGGACAGGAGTTGTATGAG.

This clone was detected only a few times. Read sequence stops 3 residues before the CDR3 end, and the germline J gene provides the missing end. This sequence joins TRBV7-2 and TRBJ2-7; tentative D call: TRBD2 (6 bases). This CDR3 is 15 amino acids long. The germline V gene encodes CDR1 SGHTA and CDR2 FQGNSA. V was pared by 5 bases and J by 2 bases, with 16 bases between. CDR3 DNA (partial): TGTGCCAGCAGCCAACCGGGACTTCCAGCCTACGAG. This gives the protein CASSQPGLPAYE. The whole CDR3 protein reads CASSQPGLPAYEQYF.

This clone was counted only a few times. CDR3 protein: CASSRGVRSGGTDTQYF. The sequenced part of the CDR3 DNA is TGTGCCAGCAGCCGAGGGGTCCGTAGCGGGGGCACAGATACG. V is TRBV7-6 and J is TRBJ2-3, with 8 bases aligning to TRBD2. The DNA ends 3 residues before the CDR3 does, and the rest of the CDR3 is filled in from the germline J gene. CDR3 length: 17 amino acids. Germline values: CDR1 SGHVS, CDR2 FNYEAQ. Trimming took 5 bases from V and 1 from J; bases not matched to a gene: 11.

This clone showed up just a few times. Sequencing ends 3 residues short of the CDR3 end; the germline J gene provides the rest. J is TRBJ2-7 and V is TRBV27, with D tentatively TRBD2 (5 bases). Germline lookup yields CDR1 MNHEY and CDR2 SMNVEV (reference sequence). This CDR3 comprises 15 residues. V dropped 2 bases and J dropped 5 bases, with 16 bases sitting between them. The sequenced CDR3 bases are TGTGCCAGCAGTTTAAGGGCGGGTAATCAAGACGAG. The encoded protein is CASSLRAGNQDE. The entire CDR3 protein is CASSLRAGNQDEQYF.

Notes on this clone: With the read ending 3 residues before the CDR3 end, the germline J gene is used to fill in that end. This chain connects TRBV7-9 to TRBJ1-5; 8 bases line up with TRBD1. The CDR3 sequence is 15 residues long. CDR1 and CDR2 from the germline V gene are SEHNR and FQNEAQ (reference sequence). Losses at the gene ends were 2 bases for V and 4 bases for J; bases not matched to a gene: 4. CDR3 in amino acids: CASSLWGTGNQPQHF. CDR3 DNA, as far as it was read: TGTGCCAGCAGCTTATGGGGGACAGGAAATCAGCCC.

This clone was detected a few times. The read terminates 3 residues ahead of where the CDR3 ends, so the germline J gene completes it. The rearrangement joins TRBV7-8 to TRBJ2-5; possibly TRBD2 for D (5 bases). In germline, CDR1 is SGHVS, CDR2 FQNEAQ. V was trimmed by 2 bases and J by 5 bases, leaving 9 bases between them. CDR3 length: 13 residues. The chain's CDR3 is CASSLFPGETQYF. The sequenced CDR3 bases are TGTGCCAGCAGCTTATTTCCGGGGGAGACC.

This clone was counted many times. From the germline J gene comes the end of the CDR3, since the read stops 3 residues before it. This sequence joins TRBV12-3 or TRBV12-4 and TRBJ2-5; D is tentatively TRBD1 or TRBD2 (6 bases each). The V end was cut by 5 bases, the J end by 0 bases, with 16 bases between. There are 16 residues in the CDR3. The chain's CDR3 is CASSEGGTRYQETQYF. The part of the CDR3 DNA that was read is TGTGCCAGCAGTGAAGGAGGGACAAGATACCAAGAGACC.

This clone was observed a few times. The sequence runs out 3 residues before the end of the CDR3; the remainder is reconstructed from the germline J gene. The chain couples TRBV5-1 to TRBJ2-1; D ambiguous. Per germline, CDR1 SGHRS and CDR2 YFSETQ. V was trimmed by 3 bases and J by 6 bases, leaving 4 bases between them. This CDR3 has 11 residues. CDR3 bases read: TGCGCCAGCAGCTACTTCAATGAG. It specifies CASSYFNE. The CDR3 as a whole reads CASSYFNEQFF.

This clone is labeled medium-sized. Partial CDR3 DNA: TGCAGTGCTAGAGTTAATACCGGGACACTTAAAAGCTACCCAGATACG. Its translation is CSARVNTGTLKSYPDT. The complete CDR3 sequence is CSARVNTGTLKSYPDTQYF. J is TRBJ2-3 and V is TRBV20-1; tentative D call: TRBD1 (6 bases). The read finishes 3 residues shy of the CDR3 end, and the germline J gene is used to complete it. CDR3 length: 19 residues. From germline, CDR1 is DFQATT and CDR2 SNEGSKA (reference sequence). V dropped 1 base and J dropped 4 bases, with 27 bases sitting between them.

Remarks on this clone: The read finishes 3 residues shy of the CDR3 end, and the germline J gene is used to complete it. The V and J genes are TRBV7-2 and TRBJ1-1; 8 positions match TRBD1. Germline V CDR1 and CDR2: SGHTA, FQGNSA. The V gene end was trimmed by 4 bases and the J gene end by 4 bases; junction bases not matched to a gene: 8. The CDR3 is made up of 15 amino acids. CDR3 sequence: CASSSPRDRSTEAFF. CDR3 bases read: TGTGCCAGCAGCTCTCCGAGGGACAGGAGCACTGAA.

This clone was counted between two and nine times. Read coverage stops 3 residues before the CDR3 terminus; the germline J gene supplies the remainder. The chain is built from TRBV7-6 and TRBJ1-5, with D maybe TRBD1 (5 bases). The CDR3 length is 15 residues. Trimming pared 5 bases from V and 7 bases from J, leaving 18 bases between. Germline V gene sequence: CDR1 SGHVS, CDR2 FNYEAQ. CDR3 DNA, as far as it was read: TGTGCCAGCAGCCCCATCATGGGGCCATGGCAGCCC. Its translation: CASSPIMGPWQP. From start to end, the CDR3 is CASSPIMGPWQPQHF. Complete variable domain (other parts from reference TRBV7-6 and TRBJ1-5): GAGVSQSPRYKVTKRGQDVALRCDPISGHVSLYWYRQALGQGPEFLTYFNYEAQQDKSGLPNDRFSAERPEGSISTLTIQRTEQRDSAMYRCASSPIMGPWQPQHFGDGTRLSIL.

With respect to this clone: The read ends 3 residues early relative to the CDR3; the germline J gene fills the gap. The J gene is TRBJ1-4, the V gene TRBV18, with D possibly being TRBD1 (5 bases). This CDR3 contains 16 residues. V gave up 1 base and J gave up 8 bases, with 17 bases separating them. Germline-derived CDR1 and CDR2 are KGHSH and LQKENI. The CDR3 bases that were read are TGTGCCAGCTCACCACAATCGAGGGGAATCGACGAAAAA. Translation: CASSPQSRGIDEK. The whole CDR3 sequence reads CASSPQSRGIDEKLFF.

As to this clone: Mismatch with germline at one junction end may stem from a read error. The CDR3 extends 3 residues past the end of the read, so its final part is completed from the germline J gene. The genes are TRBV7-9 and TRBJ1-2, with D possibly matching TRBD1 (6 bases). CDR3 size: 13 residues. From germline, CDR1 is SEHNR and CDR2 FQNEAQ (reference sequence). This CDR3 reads CSSSFGQGSGYTF. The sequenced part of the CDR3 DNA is TGTTCCAGCAGCTTTGGGCAGGGGTCTGGC. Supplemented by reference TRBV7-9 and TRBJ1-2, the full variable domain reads DTGVSQNPRHKITKRGQNVTFRCDPISEHNRLYWYRQTLGQGPEFLTYFQNEAQLEKSRLLSDRFSAERPKGSFSTLEIQRTEQGDSAMYLCSSSFGQGSGYTFGSGTRLTVV.

The covered CDR3 bases are TGTGCCAGCAGCTTAGAGGGGACTTTAGATACG. It yields the protein CASSLEGTLDT. The whole CDR3 sequence is CASSLEGTLDTQYF. V usage is TRBV7-2 and J usage is TRBJ2-3; D possibly corresponds to TRBD2 (6 bases). Coverage ceases 3 residues before the CDR3 finishes, and the germline J gene fills in the end. Looked up from germline, CDR1 is SGHTA and CDR2 is FQGNSA. CDR3 size: 14 residues. Trimming stripped 1 base from V and 5 bases from J, with 10 bases between.

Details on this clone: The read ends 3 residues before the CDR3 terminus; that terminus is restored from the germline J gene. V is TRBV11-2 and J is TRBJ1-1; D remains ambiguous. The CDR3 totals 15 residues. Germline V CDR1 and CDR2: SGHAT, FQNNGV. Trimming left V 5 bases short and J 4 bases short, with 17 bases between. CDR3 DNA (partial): TGTGCCAGCAGCAAAATCCAAGGGCGTAGCACTGAA. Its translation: CASSKIQGRSTE. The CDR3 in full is CASSKIQGRSTEAFF.

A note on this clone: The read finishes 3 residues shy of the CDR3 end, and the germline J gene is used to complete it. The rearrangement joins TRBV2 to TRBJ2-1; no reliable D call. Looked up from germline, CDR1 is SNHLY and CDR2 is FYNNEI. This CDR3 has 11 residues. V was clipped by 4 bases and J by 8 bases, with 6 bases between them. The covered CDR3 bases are TGTGCCAGCAGTGGACTTCATGAG. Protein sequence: CASSGLHE. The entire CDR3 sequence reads CASSGLHEQFF.

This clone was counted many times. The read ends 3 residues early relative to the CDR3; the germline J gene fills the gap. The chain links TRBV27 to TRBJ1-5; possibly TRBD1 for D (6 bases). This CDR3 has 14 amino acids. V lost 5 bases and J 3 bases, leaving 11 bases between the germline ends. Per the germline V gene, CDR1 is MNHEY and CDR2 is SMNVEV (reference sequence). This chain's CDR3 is CASSDTGPNQPQHF. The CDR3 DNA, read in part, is TGTGCCAGCAGTGACACAGGGCCCAATCAGCCC.

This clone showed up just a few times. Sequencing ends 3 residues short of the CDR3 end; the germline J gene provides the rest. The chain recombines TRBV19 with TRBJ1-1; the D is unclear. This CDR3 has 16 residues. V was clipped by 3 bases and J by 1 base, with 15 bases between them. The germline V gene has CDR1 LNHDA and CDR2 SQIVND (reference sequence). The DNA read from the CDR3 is TGTGCCAGTAGTATTATGGTGAAAGCCCAGAACACTGAA. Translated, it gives CASSIMVKAQNTE. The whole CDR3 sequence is CASSIMVKAQNTEAFF.

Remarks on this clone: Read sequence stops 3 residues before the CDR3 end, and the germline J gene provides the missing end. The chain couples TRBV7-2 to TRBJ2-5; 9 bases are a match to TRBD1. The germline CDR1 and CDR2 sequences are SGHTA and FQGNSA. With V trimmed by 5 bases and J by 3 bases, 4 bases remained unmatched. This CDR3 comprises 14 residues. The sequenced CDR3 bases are TGTGCCAGCAGCCCCAGGACAGGGGAAGAGACC. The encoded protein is CASSPRTGEET. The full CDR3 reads CASSPRTGEETQYF.

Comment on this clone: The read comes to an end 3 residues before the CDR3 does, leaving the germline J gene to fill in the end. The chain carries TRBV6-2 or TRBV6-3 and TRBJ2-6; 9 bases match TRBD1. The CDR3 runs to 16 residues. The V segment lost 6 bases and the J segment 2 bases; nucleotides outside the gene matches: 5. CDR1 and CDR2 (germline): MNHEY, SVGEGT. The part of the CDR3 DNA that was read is TGTGCCAGCAGACTCACAGGGGGCGCTGGGGCCAACGTC. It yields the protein CASRLTGGAGANV. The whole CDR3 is CASRLTGGAGANVLTF.

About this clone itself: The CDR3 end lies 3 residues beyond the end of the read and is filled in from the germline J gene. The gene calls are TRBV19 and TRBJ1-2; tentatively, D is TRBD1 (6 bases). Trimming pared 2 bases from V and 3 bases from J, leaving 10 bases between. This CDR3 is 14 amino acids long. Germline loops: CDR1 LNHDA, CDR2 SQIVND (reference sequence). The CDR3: CASSIFGTHYGYTF. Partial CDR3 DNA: TGTGCCAGTAGTATATTCGGGACACACTATGGC. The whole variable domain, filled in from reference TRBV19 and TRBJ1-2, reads DGGITQSPKYLFRKEGQNVTLSCEQNLNHDAMYWYRQDPGQGLRLIYYSQIVNDFQKGDIAEGYSVSREKKESFPLTVTSAQKNPTAFYLCASSIFGTHYGYTFGSGTRLTVV.